The source of this T cell receptor beta chain is a study of blood T cell repertoires in COVID-19. The wider study: COVID-19 samples collected from the United States, Italy and Spain covered acute and convalescent phases.

Participants classified as exposed had met a COVID-19 case within 2 weeks before study entry. V lost 5 bases to trimming and J lost 7 bases; unmatched junction nucleotides: 9. Germline values: CDR1 PRHDT, CDR2 FYEKMQ (reference sequence). The CDR3 length is 14 residues. Using immunoSEQ multiplex PCR, the repertoire was profiled, and TCRdb retains in-frame clones only, with some absent. Among fewer than 350,000 clones listed, 85% were seen once. Sample: PBMCs or T cells enriched from blood (not recorded which). The gene calls are TRBV13 and TRBJ2-7; 9 bases are a match to TRBD1. The clonotype originates from a woman in her twenties or thirties who had been exposed to COVID-19. The CDR3 DNA follows: TGTGCCAGCAGCGCTCGACAGGGGGTCTGGGAGCAGTACTTC. Translating it yields CASSARQGVWEQYF.